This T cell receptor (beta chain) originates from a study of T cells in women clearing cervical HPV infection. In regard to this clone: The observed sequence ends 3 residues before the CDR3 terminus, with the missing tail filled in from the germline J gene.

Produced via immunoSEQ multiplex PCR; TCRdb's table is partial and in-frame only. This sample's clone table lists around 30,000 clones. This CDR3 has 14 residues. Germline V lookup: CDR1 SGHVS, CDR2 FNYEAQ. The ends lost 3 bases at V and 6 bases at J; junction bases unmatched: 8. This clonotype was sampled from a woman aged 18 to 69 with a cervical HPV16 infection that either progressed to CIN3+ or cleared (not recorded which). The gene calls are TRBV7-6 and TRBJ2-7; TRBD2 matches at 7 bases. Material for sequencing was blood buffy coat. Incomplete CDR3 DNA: TGTGCCAGCAGCTTTTCGGGGGGTACTAGCGAG. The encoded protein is CASSFSGGTSE. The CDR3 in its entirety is CASSFSGGTSEQYF. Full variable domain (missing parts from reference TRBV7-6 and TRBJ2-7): GAGVSQSPRYKVTKRGQDVALRCDPISGHVSLYWYRQALGQGPEFLTYFNYEAQQDKSGLPNDRFSAERPEGSISTLTIQRTEQRDSAMYRCASSFSGGTSEQYFGPGTRLTVT.